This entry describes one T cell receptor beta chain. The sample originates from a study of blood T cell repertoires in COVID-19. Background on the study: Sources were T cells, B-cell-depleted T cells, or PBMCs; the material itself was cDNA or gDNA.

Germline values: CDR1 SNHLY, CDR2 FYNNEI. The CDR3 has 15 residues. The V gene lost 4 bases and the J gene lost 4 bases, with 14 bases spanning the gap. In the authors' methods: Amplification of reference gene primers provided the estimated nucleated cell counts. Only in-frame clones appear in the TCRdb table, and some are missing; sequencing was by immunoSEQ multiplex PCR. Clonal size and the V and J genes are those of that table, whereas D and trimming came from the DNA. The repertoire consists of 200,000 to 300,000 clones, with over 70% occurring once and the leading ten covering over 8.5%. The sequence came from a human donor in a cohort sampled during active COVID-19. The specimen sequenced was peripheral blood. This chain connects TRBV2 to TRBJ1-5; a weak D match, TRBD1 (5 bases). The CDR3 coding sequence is TGTGCCAGCAGTGTGGGCAGGGCAGGTAATCAGCCCCAGCATTTT. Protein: CASSVGRAGNQPQHF.